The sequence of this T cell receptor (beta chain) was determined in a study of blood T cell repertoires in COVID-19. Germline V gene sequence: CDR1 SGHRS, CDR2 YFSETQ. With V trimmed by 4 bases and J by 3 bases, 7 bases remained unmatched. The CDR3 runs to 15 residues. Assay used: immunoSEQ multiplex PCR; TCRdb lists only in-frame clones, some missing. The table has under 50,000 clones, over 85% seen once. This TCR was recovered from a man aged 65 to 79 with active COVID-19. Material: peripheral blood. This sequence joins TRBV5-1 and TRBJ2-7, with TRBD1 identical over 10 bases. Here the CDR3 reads CASSPTGQGYYEQYF. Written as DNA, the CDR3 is TGCGCCAGCAGCCCGACGGGACAGGGGTACTACGAGCAGTACTTC. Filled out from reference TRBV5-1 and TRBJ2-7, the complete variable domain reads KAGVTQTPRYLIKTRGQQVTLSCSPISGHRSVSWYQQTPGQGLQFLFEYFSETQRNKGNFPGRFSGRQFSNSRSEMNVSTLELGDSALYLCASSPTGQGYYEQYFGPGTRLTVT.